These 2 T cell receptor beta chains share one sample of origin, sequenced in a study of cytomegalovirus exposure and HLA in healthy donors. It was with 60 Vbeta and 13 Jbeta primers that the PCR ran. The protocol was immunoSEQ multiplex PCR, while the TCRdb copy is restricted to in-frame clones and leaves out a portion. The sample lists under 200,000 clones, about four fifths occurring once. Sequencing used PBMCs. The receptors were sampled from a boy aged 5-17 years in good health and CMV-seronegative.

Written as DNA, the CDR3 is TGTGCTAGTGGAGGGGGCGCGGATACGCAGTATTTT. This sequence encodes CASGGGADTQYF. The V call is TRBV12-5, the J call TRBJ2-3; 7 bases agree with TRBD1. V dropped 6 bases and J dropped 6; count of bases not matched to a gene: 3. The CDR3 totals 12 residues. Germline V gene lookup returns CDR1 LGHNT and CDR2 FRNRAP.

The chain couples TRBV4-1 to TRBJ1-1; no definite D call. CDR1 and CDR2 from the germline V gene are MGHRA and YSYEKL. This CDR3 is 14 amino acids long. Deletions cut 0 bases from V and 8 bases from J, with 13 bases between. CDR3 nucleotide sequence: TGCGCCAGCAGCCAAGAGGCACCGCTGTGGGAAGCTTTCTTT. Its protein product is CASSQEAPLWEAFF.